The 21 T cell receptor beta chains below come from one sample, sequenced in a study of immune evolution from preneoplasia to lung adenocarcinoma. The table came from immunoSEQ multiplex PCR; TCRdb's copy has only in-frame clones and leaves some out. The sample includes around 21,000 clones, roughly 80% of them seen just once. Material for sequencing was FFPE invasive lung adenocarcinoma tissue. All receptors derive from a person in their 60s with lung adenocarcinoma.

The chain is built from TRBV7-2 and TRBJ1-1; no definite D call. The CDR3 is made up of 12 amino acids. Germline V CDR1 and CDR2: SGHTA, FQGNSA. Trimming shortened V by 3 bases and J by 6 bases, and 8 bases separated the two germline ends. CDR3 region: CASSLNKAEAFF. CDR3 nucleotide sequence: TGTGCCAGCAGCTTGAACAAGGCTGAAGCTTTCTTT.

The chain has TRBV27 and TRBJ2-3, with 11 bases identical to TRBD2. This CDR3 is 16 amino acids long. J was trimmed by 4 bases and V by 4 bases; bases with no gene match: 7. In germline, CDR1 is MNHEY, CDR2 SMNVEV (reference sequence). Here the CDR3 reads CASSSNPGLAADTQYF. CDR3 DNA: TGTGCCAGCAGTTCGAACCCGGGACTAGCGGCAGATACGCAGTATTTT.

The gene calls are TRBV5-1 and TRBJ2-3, with 11 bases fitting TRBD1. CDR3 length: 16 residues. CDR1 SGHRS and CDR2 YFSETQ come from the germline V gene. J gave up 8 bases and V 4 bases, and 12 bases lay outside the gene matches. CDR3 DNA sequence: TGCGCCAGCAGCCCCTCCGGACAGGGGGCCACCGGTACGCAGTATTTT. As protein: CASSPSGQGATGTQYF. Based on the CDR3 plus reference TRBV5-1 and TRBJ2-3, the full variable domain is KAGVTQTPRYLIKTRGQQVTLSCSPISGHRSVSWYQQTPGQGLQFLFEYFSETQRNKGNFPGRFSGRQFSNSRSEMNVSTLELGDSALYLCASSPSGQGATGTQYFGPGTRLTVL.

The genes are TRBV2 and TRBJ2-1; TRBD1 aligns across 8 bases. The CDR3 has 16 amino acids. The germline V gene encodes CDR1 SNHLY and CDR2 FYNNEI. J gave up 7 bases and V 2 bases, and 10 bases lay outside the gene matches. The CDR3 bases are TGTGCCAGCAGTGAAAGGACAGGGCCCCTAAGGAATGAGCAGTTCTTC. Protein: CASSERTGPLRNEQFF.

The rearrangement links TRBV15 to TRBJ2-1; D not certain. Trimming left V 1 base short and J 9 bases short, with 16 bases between. Germline loops: CDR1 LNHNV, CDR2 YYDKDF (reference sequence). The CDR3 has 15 amino acids. The CDR3: CATSRGGDGVGEQFF. CDR3 nucleotides: TGTGCCACCAGCAGAGGAGGTGATGGGGTTGGTGAGCAGTTCTTC.

DNA of the CDR3: TGTGCCTGGAGTGTAGGAGTGGGGGGATATAGCAATCAGCCCCAGCATTTT. Translated: CAWSVGVGGYSNQPQHF. This chain links TRBV30 with TRBJ1-5; D is possibly TRBD1 (5 bases). This CDR3 region has 17 residues. Germline lookup yields CDR1 GTSNPN and CDR2 SVGIG (reference sequence). Trimming took 0 bases from V and 0 from J, leaving 15 bases between them.

The J gene is TRBJ1-1, the V gene TRBV7-9; no firm D call. V was clipped by 5 bases and J by 0 bases, with 13 bases between them. The CDR3 runs 15 residues. From germline, CDR1 is SEHNR and CDR2 FQNEAQ (reference sequence). The CDR3: CASSPQGRVNTEAFF. In DNA form, the CDR3 reads TGTGCCAGCAGCCCCCAAGGGCGGGTGAACACTGAAGCTTTCTTT.

The chain is built from TRBV21-1 and TRBJ1-3. TRBV21-1 is labeled a pseudogene. The CDR3 runs 16 residues. CDR3 nucleotide sequence: TGTGCCAGCAGCAAATGGGGCGGGCCTTCTGGAAACACCATATATTTT. Amino acids: CASSKWGGPSGNTIYF.

The J gene is TRBJ1-2, the V gene TRBV5-1; TRBD1 is a possible D gene (5 bases). Trimming removed 3 bases from V and 5 bases from J, with 14 bases in between. There are 14 residues in the CDR3. Germline V CDR1 and CDR2: SGHRS, YFSETQ. CDR3 nucleotides: TGCGCCAGCAGCTACATGGGACTGCAGTATGGCTACACCTTC. The encoded protein is CASSYMGLQYGYTF.

A word on this clone: This CDR3 is also generated by other DNA sequences in the sample. CDR3 residues: CASREAGGSYEQYF. CDR3 DNA sequence: TGTGCCAGCAGGGAAGCGGGAGGGTCCTACGAGCAGTACTTC. V usage is TRBV28 and J usage is TRBJ2-7; 10 nucleotides line up with TRBD2. The germline CDR1 and CDR2 sequences are MDHEN and SYDVKM. There are 14 residues in the CDR3. V lost 6 bases and J lost 1; bases outside the gene matches: 3.

This clone was detected only a few times. This chain uses TRBV6-6 with TRBJ2-2; D gene ambiguous. V lost 2 bases and J lost 2, with 0 bases in between. The germline V gene has CDR1 MNHNY and CDR2 SVGAGI (reference sequence). The CDR3 is 12 amino acids. The CDR3 here is CASSYNTGELFF. As DNA, the CDR3 is TGTGCCAGCAGTTACAACACCGGGGAGCTGTTTTTT.

This CDR3 is CANPPNGGSNTGELFF. The CDR3 coding sequence is TGTGCCAACCCACCCAATGGGGGTTCGAACACCGGGGAGCTGTTTTTT. The chain joins TRBV7-9 to TRBJ2-2; either TRBD1 or TRBD2 may fit D (5 bases each). The CDR3 totals 16 residues. The ends were cut back, 10 bases at V and 0 bases at J, with 18 bases in the middle. Germline V gene sequence: CDR1 SEHNR, CDR2 FQNEAQ (reference sequence).

The gene calls are TRBV5-1 and TRBJ2-7, with a tentative D call TRBD2 (6 bases). Per the germline V gene, CDR1 is SGHRS and CDR2 is YFSETQ. The V and J ends lost 2 bases and 0 bases respectively, with 9 bases between them. The CDR3 loop spans 14 amino acids. CDR3 sequence: CASSFSRDSYEQYF. The CDR3 DNA reads TGCGCCAGCAGCTTTTCGCGGGACTCCTACGAGCAGTACTTC.

J is TRBJ1-1 and V is TRBV11-2, with D unresolved. Trimming took 1 base from V and 0 from J, leaving 15 bases between them. The CDR3 has 17 amino acids. Germline V CDR1 and CDR2: SGHAT, FQNNGV. CDR3 loop: CASSLVSGPSMNTEAFF. Here the CDR3 DNA reads TGTGCCAGCAGCTTAGTTTCTGGCCCATCAATGAACACTGAAGCTTTCTTT.

The chain employs TRBV15 and TRBJ1-1; D is ambiguous. There are 15 residues in the CDR3. Deletions cut 0 bases from V and 12 bases from J, with 20 bases between. The germline V gene encodes CDR1 LNHNV and CDR2 YYDKDF (reference sequence). The CDR3 DNA follows: TGTGCCACCAGCAGAGACGGGTCCCCACTTGGTGGAACTTTCTTT. The encoded protein is CATSRDGSPLGGTFF.

J is TRBJ2-1 and V is TRBV7-9; TRBD2 matches 11 bases. The length of the CDR3 is 17 residues. V gave up 5 bases and J gave up 6 bases; unmatched junction bases: 12. Germline loops: CDR1 SEHNR, CDR2 FQNEAQ (reference sequence). The CDR3 protein is CASSPSEGLAVFNEQFF. In nucleotides, the CDR3 is TGTGCCAGCAGCCCCAGCGAGGGACTAGCGGTTTTCAATGAGCAGTTCTTC. The entire variable domain, with the rest obtained from reference TRBV7-9 and TRBJ2-1, is as follows: DTGVSQNPRHKITKRGQNVTFRCDPISEHNRLYWYRQTLGQGPEFLTYFQNEAQLEKSRLLSDRFSAERPKGSFSTLEIQRTEQGDSAMYLCASSPSEGLAVFNEQFFGPGTRLTVL.

Concerning this clone: The junction shows a germline mismatch at one end, possibly a read error. The chain uses TRBV5-4 and TRBJ1-5, with 7 positions matching TRBD1. CDR3 size: 13 residues. Germline V gene sequence: CDR1 SGHNT, CDR2 YYREEE (reference sequence). This CDR3 is CVSSRDSDQPQHF. CDR3 nucleotides: TGTGTCAGCAGCAGGGACAGCGATCAGCCCCAGCATTTT.

The V call is TRBV9, the J call TRBJ1-3; D not resolved. The germline CDR1 and CDR2 sequences are SGDLS and YYNGEE. Deletions cut 7 bases from V and 0 bases from J, with 8 bases between. The CDR3 covers 13 residues. The CDR3 DNA sequence: TGTGCCAGCCAGAGACTCTCTGGAAACACCATATATTTT. Amino acids: CASQRLSGNTIYF.

This chain links TRBV7-9 with TRBJ2-7, with TRBD2 identical over 13 bases. The CDR3 runs 15 residues. Germline V CDR1 and CDR2: SEHNR, FQNEAQ (reference sequence). The junction had 5 bases not matched to a gene; V was cut back by 6 bases and J by 3 bases. CDR3 residues: CASRSGTSGNYEQYF. CDR3 coding DNA: TGTGCCAGCAGGTCCGGGACTAGCGGGAACTACGAGCAGTACTTC.

This clone was picked up one time. CDR3 DNA: TGTGCCACCAGCAGCTCTAGCGGGAGTGGTGAGCAGTTCTTC. Translating it yields CATSSSSGSGEQFF. The chain uses TRBV15 and TRBJ2-1, with 10 nucleotides matching TRBD2. After removal of 3 bases from V and 9 bases from J, the junction contained 5 bases not matched to a gene. This CDR3 region has 14 residues. CDR1 is LNHNV, CDR2 YYDKDF, per germline (reference sequence).

V is TRBV29-1 and J is TRBJ2-4, with 7 bases aligning to TRBD1. CDR1 and CDR2 (germline): SQVTM, ANQGSEA. Trimming took 5 bases from V and 6 from J; bases not matched to a gene: 4. CDR3 length: 12 amino acids. The CDR3 loop is CSVLRQGNIQYF. As DNA, the CDR3 is TGCAGCGTTCTCCGACAGGGAAACATTCAGTACTTC. Supplemented by reference TRBV29-1 and TRBJ2-4, the full variable domain reads SAVISQKPSRDICQRGTSLTIQCQVDSQVTMMFWYRQQPGQSLTLIATANQGSEATYESGFVIDKFPISRPNLTFSTLTVSNMSPEDSSIYLCSVLRQGNIQYFGAGTRLSVL.